This section outlines one T cell receptor beta chain sequence together with its context. This clone showed up just a few times. Its antigen remains undetermined. No much larger clonotype is one base removed from it; base qualities were not supplied. The sample belongs to a study of T cells after posttransplantation cyclophosphamide (dated by TCRdb to the mid-2010s). Some background on the complete study: T cell repertoire reconstitution was tracked by TRB sequencing after myeloablative bone marrow transplantation in which posttransplantation cyclophosphamide was used as GVHD prophylaxis. TRB sequencing was performed on blood from all 35 or so PTCy patients with 1-year posttransplant specimens. Samples from some 32 PTCy-treated patients and under 20 related bone marrow donors of those patients were subjected to antigen receptor sequencing. Because TRA and TRB clonality correlated tightly in 10 or so samples, the subsequent TCR analyses were limited to TRB only. Public TRB sequences were queried against a database of over 3,600 sequences associated with responses to pathogens, tumor antigens, self-antigens and alloantigens. TRB sequencing was also done on up to about 3 additional blood samples from 2 to 5.2 years after transplant in 3 patients, and on pretransplant blood from a handful of patients. General conclusions and limits of the study: At 1-2 months, donor-recipient similarity was low but rose over the first year, and the later blood repertoires were often dominated by donor CD8+ memory clones. Across the roughly 48 patients, TRB clonality was highly associated with recipient CMV seropositivity and CMV reactivation, and diversity with PTCy was similar to that in the CNI/methotrexate controls. The TRB repertoires of T cells infiltrating skin or the GI tract showed only limited overlap with the TRB repertoires found in blood.

Between the V and J ends, shortened by 5 bases and 3 bases respectively, the junction contains 14 bases. The germline V gene (reference sequence) provides CDR1 LNHDA and CDR2 SQIVND. From the cysteine up to the phenylalanine, the CDR3 has a length of 15 residues. Of the read, only the CDR3 DNA is kept; its 45 bases are in frame from base 1. TRB sequencing was run on genomic DNA with either the immunoSEQ assay at survey resolution or the hsTCRB kit. In the paper's pipeline: Initial read processing used immunoSEQ software, and repertoire analyses used the LymphoSeq R package. For each TRB dataset, clonality was calculated as 1 minus normalized Shannon entropy, and the Gini coefficient was computed as well. Phenotypes of unsorted samples were inferred by mapping TRB sequences from sorted subsets of the recipient or donor onto unsorted samples of the same recipient. The source is immuneACCESS, and TCRdb retained only in-frame sequences with V and J called. Part of the clones is not carried over; for the studies checked, unresolved V genes explain less than half of this, and the remainder is unexplained. V and J calls and clone size are those listed in that table; D and trimming were worked out from the DNA. The sample profile shows about 32,000 clones; 90% to 95% of them were found once. The top ten hold roughly 0.096% of the sample.

Viable CD3+CD4+ or CD3+CD8+ cells that were CCR7+CD45RA+CD45RO-CD95-CD27+CD28+ were classified as naive T cells. Related bone marrow donors provided peripheral blood samples on the day of marrow donation. Peripheral blood and bone marrow mononuclear cells were isolated by Ficoll-Hypaque density centrifugation and cryopreserved. CD4+ and CD8+ T cells, including naive and memory subsets, were sorted by FACS using a FACSAria II. This receptor was obtained from a man aged 30-40 years in good health and a related stem cell transplant donor. The chain uses TRBV19 and TRBJ2-4; possibly the D gene is TRBD2, per 5 matching bases. Input material: naive CD4+ T cells sorted from blood. The DNA sequence is as follows: TGTGCCAGTAGTCCAGGTCGGGGTTTCAAAAACATTCAGTACTTC. This translates into CASSPGRGFKNIQYF.